Each of the 15 T cell receptor beta chains below was sequenced from the same sample in a study of T cells in Graves' hyperthyroidism and ophthalmopathy. RNA transcripts provided the source from which TCR beta CDR3 regions were amplified. An initial round of RT-PCR targeting the TCR CDR3 relied on the HTBI primer set. One entry per CDR3 protein results from TCRdb running MiXCR on the multiplex PCR reads. The sample carries nearly 250,000 distinct CDR3 sequences, about a sixth recorded once. Sequenced material: blood. These receptors were obtained from a woman between 18 and 30 years old with Graves' ophthalmopathy.

Ten or more counts support this clonotype. V usage is TRBV12-3 or TRBV12-4 and J usage is TRBJ2-7, with 11 bases identical to TRBD1. V trimming: 6 bases; J trimming: 1 base; junction bases outside the gene matches: 5. The CDR3 contains 15 residues. Here the CDR3 DNA reads TGTGCCAGCAGACACGGACAGGGGGCTTCCTACGAGCAGTACTTC. It is translated as CASRHGQGASYEQYF.

This clonotype has a count of ten or more. This chain joins TRBV28 and TRBJ1-5; perhaps TRBD1 as D (5 bases). Germline V gene lookup returns CDR1 MDHEN and CDR2 SYDVKM. Trimming removed 6 bases from V and 0 bases from J, with 15 bases in between. The CDR3 is 16 residues long. CDR3 DNA sequence: TGTGCCAGCAGCTCTACCAGGGCATATAGCAATCAGCCCCAGCATTTT. Translated: CASSSTRAYSNQPQHF. Full variable domain (outside the CDR3, taken from reference TRBV28 and TRBJ1-5): DVKVTQSSRYLVKRTGEKVFLECVQDMDHENMFWYRQDPGLGLRLIYFSYDVKMKEKGDIPEGYSVSREKKERFSLILESASTNQTSMYLCASSSTRAYSNQPQHFGDGTRLSIL.

The genes are TRBV11-2 and TRBJ2-3; 10 bases line up with TRBD2. V lost 1 base to trimming and J lost 4 bases; unmatched junction nucleotides: 5. Per germline, CDR1 SGHAT and CDR2 FQNNGV. This CDR3 is built from 16 residues. For the CDR3, the DNA is TGTGCCAGCAGCTTAGGAGCTAGCGGGAGTTCAGATACGCAGTATTTT. As protein: CASSLGASGSSDTQYF.

This clonotype was recorded at least ten times. The chain uses TRBV6-1 and TRBJ2-1; the D gene is possibly TRBD2 (5 bases). The CDR3 spans 15 residues. From germline, CDR1 is MNHNS and CDR2 SASEGT. The ends were cut back, 5 bases at V and 0 bases at J, with 11 bases in the middle. In DNA, the CDR3 is TGTGCCAGCAGTTATGCGGGCCCCTCCTACAATGAGCAGTTCTTC. Protein: CASSYAGPSYNEQFF.

The gene calls are TRBV25-1 and TRBJ2-7; D is unresolved. Per the germline V gene, CDR1 is MGHDK and CDR2 is SYGVNS. The CDR3 length is 15 residues. With 5 bases removed from V and 7 bases from J, the gap between germline ends came to 21 bases. The CDR3 reads CASSSVDLTVPEQYF. The CDR3 DNA is TGTGCCAGCAGTTCCGTGGACCTCACCGTGCCTGAGCAGTACTTC.

This clonotype was detected many times. This chain connects TRBV29-1 to TRBJ2-3; 15 bases agree with TRBD2. CDR3 length equals 18 residues. V was pared by 4 bases and J by 2 bases, with 10 bases of the junction left unmatched. Germline V gene lookup returns CDR1 SQVTM and CDR2 ANQGSEA. The CDR3 DNA follows: TGCAGCGTTGTGCAGGGGACTAGCGGGAGGCGGCCCACAGATACGCAGTATTTT. Residues: CSVVQGTSGRRPTDTQYF.

This clonotype was seen repeatedly, ten times or more. The chain joins TRBV7-2 to TRBJ2-1, with 9 bases fitting TRBD2. The ends lost 1 base at V and 7 bases at J; junction bases unmatched: 8. Per the germline V gene, CDR1 is SGHTA and CDR2 is FQGNSA. The CDR3 has 16 residues. CDR3 nucleotide sequence: TGTGCCAGCAGCTTAGTCTTTAGCGGGAGTATTAATGAGCAGTTCTTC. As protein: CASSLVFSGSINEQFF.

This clonotype occurred a few times. CDR3 in amino acids: CASRTEVGGSGANVLTF. The CDR3 DNA reads TGTGCCAGCAGGACGGAGGTCGGAGGCTCTGGGGCCAACGTCCTGACTTTC. J is TRBJ2-6 and V is TRBV6-1; a possible D gene is TRBD2 (5 bases). The ends were cut back, 6 bases at V and 0 bases at J, with 15 bases in the middle. The CDR3 loop spans 17 amino acids. CDR1 is MNHNS, CDR2 SASEGT, per germline.

This clonotype was seen ten or more times. The chain combines TRBV9 with TRBJ2-3; tentatively, D is TRBD1 or TRBD2 (6 bases each). The length of the CDR3 is 15 residues. Trimming cost V 5 bases and J 3 bases, with 16 bases left between them. Per the germline V gene, CDR1 is SGDLS and CDR2 is YYNGEE. In nucleotides, the CDR3 is TGTGCCAGCAGTCCGGGGGCAGTGAAAACAGATACGCAGTATTTT. As protein: CASSPGAVKTDTQYF.

This clonotype has at least ten counts. The J gene is TRBJ2-2, the V gene TRBV4-1; either TRBD1 or TRBD2 may fit D (5 bases each). The length of the CDR3 is 16 residues. V was trimmed by 1 base and J by 0 bases, leaving 9 bases between them. Germline values: CDR1 MGHRA, CDR2 YSYEKL. CDR3 in amino acids: CASSQVGRTNTGELFF. DNA for the CDR3: TGCGCCAGCAGCCAAGTGGGACGGACGAACACCGGGGAGCTGTTTTTT.

V is TRBV20-1 and J is TRBJ2-3, with 10 bases lining up with TRBD2. This CDR3 comprises 15 residues. Germline V gene sequence: CDR1 DFQATT, CDR2 SNEGSKA (reference sequence). V gave up 0 bases and J gave up 6 bases; unmatched junction bases: 6. The CDR3 coding sequence is TGCAGTGCTAGAGATCTAGCGGGAGCGGCCGATACGCAGTATTTT. Protein product: CSARDLAGAADTQYF.

This clonotype was counted many times. The chain carries TRBV2 and TRBJ1-4, with unresolved D. This CDR3 contains 11 residues. The V gene lost 4 bases and the J gene lost 8 bases, with 5 bases spanning the gap. CDR1 is SNHLY, CDR2 FYNNEI, per germline. In nucleotides, the CDR3 is TGTGCCAGCAGTGGTGACGAAAAACTGTTTTTT. It encodes CASSGDEKLFF.

This clonotype is a singleton in its sample. J is TRBJ1-1 and V is TRBV7-2; 8 bases match TRBD1. V shed 5 bases, J shed 6 bases, and the junction held 11 bases outside the gene matches. CDR1 is SGHTA, CDR2 FQGNSA, per germline. This CDR3 region has 15 residues. In DNA, the CDR3 is TGTGCCAGCAGCCGCAGGGGGCCGCGGGACCCTGAAGCTTTCTTT. Its protein is CASSRRGPRDPEAFF.

This clonotype was counted many times. The chain combines TRBV5-8 with TRBJ2-1, with TRBD2 matching 11 bases. Per the germline V gene, CDR1 is SGHTS and CDR2 is YDEGEE. Trimming cost V 0 bases and J 12 bases; bases outside gene matches: 2. The CDR3 contains 13 residues. DNA of the CDR3: TGTGCCAGCAGCTTGGGGACTAGCGGGCCGCAGTTCTTC. Its translation: CASSLGTSGPQFF.

This clonotype was picked up many times. The J gene is TRBJ2-1, the V gene TRBV6-1, with 8 bases fitting TRBD2. The germline CDR1 and CDR2 sequences are MNHNS and SASEGT. The CDR3 extends over 19 amino acids. The V segment lost 6 bases and the J segment 5 bases; nucleotides outside the gene matches: 21. Here the CDR3 reads CASSAWPPTSGVGNNEQFF. The CDR3 bases are TGTGCCAGCAGCGCTTGGCCCCCCACTAGCGGAGTTGGGAACAATGAGCAGTTCTTC.